This record concerns one T cell receptor beta chain sequence. These data originate in a study of blood T cell repertoires in COVID-19. Study-level background: Samples representing acute and convalescent COVID-19 were sourced from the United States, Italy and Spain. From T cells, B-cell-depleted T cells, or PBMCs came the material, which was cDNA or gDNA.

Source study methods: Reference gene primer amplification gave nucleated cell count estimates. The method was immunoSEQ multiplex PCR; TCRdb's version includes in-frame clones alone and lacks a portion of them. The DNA was the basis for D and trimming; V, J and clone size are from that table. The table shows about 160,000 clones, with over 70% occurring only once. Germline V lookup: CDR1 KGHDR, CDR2 SFDVKD. The CDR3 sequence is 14 residues long. V dropped 5 bases and J dropped 5 bases, with 14 bases sitting between them. The receptor's source is a man aged 70 or older with acute or convalescent COVID-19. The sequenced material came from peripheral blood. The chain has TRBV24-1 and TRBJ2-5; D is perhaps TRBD1 (5 bases). CDR3 protein: CATSGWGEGETQYF. CDR3 bases: TGTGCCACCAGTGGATGGGGCGAAGGGGAGACCCAGTACTTC.